These T cell receptor beta chains were read from a single sample in a study of blood T cell repertoires in COVID-19. TCRdb keeps only in-frame clones here, not all; method: immunoSEQ multiplex PCR. In the table there are 120,000 or so clones, about 85% of which are singletons. Sequencing was performed on peripheral blood. These receptor sequences come from a human donor in a cohort sampled during active COVID-19. CDR3s include the opening cysteine and the closing phenylalanine or tryptophan. The D gene is left open where the match is weak. Only part of the rows carry a size: once, few, many, or a class if the clone is expanded.

J gene: TRBJ1-5
V gene: TRBV18
D gene: TRBD1
clone size: once
CDR3 protein: CASRPGQGNQPQHF
CDR3 DNA: TGTGCCAGCCGACCGGGACAGGGAAATCAGCCCCAGCATTTT

J gene: TRBJ2-2
V gene: TRBV7-6
D gene: -
clone size: -
CDR3 protein: CASSLVYGEVGELFF
CDR3 DNA: TGTGCCAGCAGCTTAGTCTACGGTGAAGTAGGGGAGCTGTTTTTT

J gene: TRBJ1-5
V gene: TRBV19
D gene: TRBD1
clone size: -
CDR3 protein: CASSRGQSVSNQPQHF
CDR3 DNA: TGTGCCAGTAGTAGGGGACAGTCAGTTAGCAATCAGCCCCAGCATTTT

J gene: TRBJ2-6
V gene: TRBV30
D gene: -
clone size: -
CDR3 protein: CAWSMQGANVLTF
CDR3 DNA: TGTGCCTGGAGTATGCAGGGGGCCAACGTCCTGACTTTC

J gene: TRBJ2-7
V gene: TRBV19
D gene: TRBD2
clone size: -
CDR3 protein: CASRRAGAYEQYF
CDR3 DNA: TGTGCCAGTAGAAGAGCGGGGGCCTACGAGCAGTACTTC

J gene: TRBJ1-6
V gene: TRBV27
D gene: -
clone size: -
CDR3 protein: CASSPRMGAKSPLHF
CDR3 DNA: TGTGCCAGCAGTCCACGGATGGGGGCGAAATCACCCCTCCACTTT

J gene: TRBJ1-2
V gene: TRBV21-1
D gene: -
clone size: -
CDR3 protein: CASSNEGGLGYTF
CDR3 DNA: TGTGCCAGCAGCAACGAAGGAGGGTTAGGCTACACCTTC

J gene: TRBJ1-5
V gene: TRBV19
D gene: -
clone size: -
CDR3 protein: CASTPLEGNQPQHF
CDR3 DNA: TGTGCCAGTACCCCCTTGGAGGGGAATCAGCCCCAGCATTTT

J gene: TRBJ2-1
V gene: TRBV5-4
D gene: -
clone size: -
CDR3 protein: CASSLGAGNYNEQFF
CDR3 DNA: TGTGCCAGCAGCTTGGGGGCGGGAAACTACAATGAGCAGTTCTTC

J gene: TRBJ1-1
V gene: TRBV7-3
D gene: -
clone size: -
CDR3 protein: CASSPQMNTEAFF
CDR3 DNA: TGTGCCAGCAGCCCGCAGATGAACACTGAAGCTTTCTTT

J gene: TRBJ2-2
V gene: TRBV5-6
D gene: -
clone size: -
CDR3 protein: CASSARQGGFTGELFF
CDR3 DNA: TGTGCCAGCAGCGCCCGACAAGGGGGATTTACCGGGGAGCTGTTTTTT

J gene: TRBJ2-2
V gene: TRBV3-1/TRBV3-2
D gene: TRBD1
clone size: -
CDR3 protein: CASSHPGQGNTGELFF
CDR3 DNA: TGTGCCAGCAGTCATCCGGGACAGGGGAACACCGGGGAGCTGTTTTTT

J gene: TRBJ2-3
V gene: TRBV6-1
D gene: TRBD2
clone size: -
CDR3 protein: CASSEPSGVSTDTQYF
CDR3 DNA: TGTGCCAGCAGTGAACCCAGCGGGGTGAGCACAGATACGCAGTATTTT

J gene: TRBJ2-6
V gene: TRBV7-2
D gene: -
clone size: -
CDR3 protein: CASSLRSSGANVLTF
CDR3 DNA: TGTGCCAGCAGCTTAAGGAGCTCTGGGGCCAACGTCCTGACTTTC

J gene: TRBJ2-2
V gene: TRBV19
D gene: -
clone size: -
CDR3 protein: CASISHSYDTGELFF
CDR3 DNA: TGTGCCAGTATCTCTCACTCCTATGACACCGGGGAGCTGTTTTTT

J gene: TRBJ2-7
V gene: TRBV6-5
D gene: TRBD2
clone size: -
CDR3 protein: CAAHSGVNYEQYF
CDR3 DNA: TGTGCCGCCCATAGCGGGGTAAACTACGAGCAGTACTTC

J gene: TRBJ2-4
V gene: TRBV13
D gene: -
clone size: -
CDR3 protein: CASSQRMAAIQKNIQYF
CDR3 DNA: TGTGCCAGCAGCCAACGAATGGCAGCGATACAAAAAAACATTCAGTACTTC

J gene: TRBJ1-1
V gene: TRBV20-1
D gene: -
clone size: -
CDR3 protein: CSARQITEAFF
CDR3 DNA: TGCAGTGCTAGACAAATCACTGAAGCTTTCTTT

J gene: TRBJ2-1
V gene: TRBV20-1
D gene: TRBD1
clone size: -
CDR3 protein: CSASRWGQVNNEQFF
CDR3 DNA: TGCAGTGCTAGTAGGTGGGGACAGGTGAACAATGAGCAGTTCTTC

J gene: TRBJ1-5
V gene: TRBV14
D gene: -
clone size: many
CDR3 protein: CASSQQITGPQHF
CDR3 DNA: TGTGCCAGCAGCCAACAGATCACGGGACCCCAGCATTTT

J gene: TRBJ1-2
V gene: TRBV6-5
D gene: TRBD1
clone size: -
CDR3 protein: CASSTGTEGNYGYTF
CDR3 DNA: TGTGCCAGCAGCACAGGGACAGAAGGTAACTATGGCTACACCTTC

J gene: TRBJ2-7
V gene: TRBV19
D gene: TRBD2
clone size: -
CDR3 protein: CASRVTSGSYEQYF
CDR3 DNA: TGTGCCAGTAGGGTGACTAGCGGCTCCTACGAGCAGTACTTC

J gene: TRBJ2-3
V gene: TRBV19
D gene: -
clone size: -
CDR3 protein: CASRRADTQYF
CDR3 DNA: TGTGCCAGCAGACGGGCAGATACGCAGTATTTT

J gene: TRBJ2-1
V gene: TRBV7-9
D gene: TRBD1
clone size: -
CDR3 protein: CASSLGGQGGQFF
CDR3 DNA: TGTGCCAGCAGCTTAGGGGGACAGGGAGGACAGTTCTTC

J gene: TRBJ2-7
V gene: TRBV6-5
D gene: -
clone size: -
CDR3 protein: CASSYRFEISYEQYF
CDR3 DNA: TGTGCCAGCAGTTACCGTTTCGAGATCTCCTACGAGCAGTACTTC

J gene: TRBJ2-3
V gene: TRBV20-1
D gene: TRBD2
clone size: -
CDR3 protein: CSASGGGAADTQYF
CDR3 DNA: TGCAGTGCTAGTGGCGGGGGGGCCGCAGATACGCAGTATTTT

J gene: TRBJ2-1
V gene: TRBV19
D gene: -
clone size: once
CDR3 protein: CASTTGGRRVGEQFF
CDR3 DNA: TGTGCCAGTACCACTGGAGGCAGGAGGGTTGGTGAGCAGTTCTTC

J gene: TRBJ1-6
V gene: TRBV6-5
D gene: -
clone size: -
CDR3 protein: CASSYSGGSYNSPLHF
CDR3 DNA: TGTGCCAGCAGTTACTCGGGAGGTTCCTATAATTCACCCCTCCACTTT

J gene: TRBJ2-7
V gene: TRBV14
D gene: -
clone size: -
CDR3 protein: CASSQDLRQVREQYF
CDR3 DNA: TGTGCCAGCAGCCAAGATCTTAGACAGGTACGCGAGCAGTACTTC

J gene: TRBJ1-1
V gene: TRBV5-4
D gene: -
clone size: -
CDR3 protein: CASSWSGGWTEAFF
CDR3 DNA: TGTGCCAGCAGCTGGTCGGGGGGTTGGACTGAAGCTTTCTTT

J gene: TRBJ2-3
V gene: TRBV11-2
D gene: TRBD2
clone size: -
CDR3 protein: CASSSQLGLASDTQYF
CDR3 DNA: TGTGCCAGCAGCTCCCAGTTGGGACTAGCATCGGATACGCAGTATTTT

J gene: TRBJ2-1
V gene: TRBV13
D gene: -
clone size: -
CDR3 protein: CASSRRNGGFNEGTGRNNEQFF
CDR3 DNA: TGTGCCAGCAGCCGCCGCAATGGGGGGTTCAATGAAGGGACTGGACGAAACAATGAGCAGTTCTTC

J gene: TRBJ2-7
V gene: TRBV6-5
D gene: -
clone size: once
CDR3 protein: CASPPSVGQSYEQYF
CDR3 DNA: TGTGCCAGCCCCCCCTCGGTGGGGCAGTCCTACGAGCAGTACTTC

J gene: TRBJ2-3
V gene: TRBV7-9
D gene: -
clone size: -
CDR3 protein: CATKKTGSWDTQYF
CDR3 DNA: TGTGCCACCAAAAAAACAGGGTCGTGGGATACGCAGTATTTT

J gene: TRBJ1-2
V gene: TRBV3-1/TRBV3-2
D gene: -
clone size: -
CDR3 protein: CASSQDRGSAGYTF
CDR3 DNA: TGTGCCAGCAGCCAAGACCGGGGGTCCGCCGGCTACACCTTC

J gene: TRBJ2-1
V gene: TRBV6-4
D gene: -
clone size: -
CDR3 protein: CASRFTSNTHSEQFF
CDR3 DNA: TGTGCCAGCAGATTCACTAGTAACACCCACAGTGAGCAGTTCTTC

J gene: TRBJ1-1
V gene: TRBV5-5
D gene: TRBD1
clone size: -
CDR3 protein: CASSLGDRGQGTEAFF
CDR3 DNA: TGTGCCAGCAGCTTAGGAGACAGGGGGCAGGGCACTGAAGCTTTCTTT

J gene: TRBJ2-2
V gene: TRBV24-1
D gene: -
clone size: -
CDR3 protein: CATSDKDFTGELFF
CDR3 DNA: TGTGCCACCAGTGATAAAGACTTCACCGGGGAGCTGTTTTTT

J gene: TRBJ2-5
V gene: TRBV6-5
D gene: -
clone size: -
CDR3 protein: CASRHPRGTQYF
CDR3 DNA: TGTGCCAGCAGGCACCCCAGGGGGACCCAGTACTTC

J gene: TRBJ2-3
V gene: TRBV27
D gene: TRBD1
clone size: -
CDR3 protein: CASSLPGTGGSDTQYF
CDR3 DNA: TGTGCCAGCAGTTTACCCGGGACAGGGGGCTCAGATACGCAGTATTTT

J gene: TRBJ2-3
V gene: TRBV7-9
D gene: TRBD2
clone size: -
CDR3 protein: CASSRGLAGHTDTQYF
CDR3 DNA: TGTGCCAGCAGCCGGGGACTAGCGGGACACACAGATACGCAGTATTTT